Following are 15 T cell receptor beta chains from one sample sequenced in a study of CD8 T cells in Susac syndrome. RNA totalling about 0.5 to 1 ug underwent reverse transcription with random hexamers. TCRdb redid the calling of the immunoSEQ multiplex PCR reads with MiXCR, one entry per CDR3 protein. Of 200,000 to 300,000 distinct CDR3 sequences in the sample, 90% to 97% were seen once. The sequenced sample was CD4+ T cells from PBMCs. Receptors originate from a human donor with Susac syndrome.

The chain joins TRBV7-9 to TRBJ2-7, with TRBD1 matching 11 bases. Germline lookup yields CDR1 SEHNR and CDR2 FQNEAQ (reference sequence). This CDR3 has 16 amino acids. Losses at the gene ends were 1 base for V and 4 bases for J; bases not matched to a gene: 6. The CDR3 region is CASSLVIGTGGYEQYF. The CDR3 coding sequence is TGTGCCAGCAGCTTAGTGATCGGGACAGGGGGGTACGAGCAGTACTTC.

The chain carries TRBV30 and TRBJ1-5, with D possibly being TRBD1 (6 bases). This CDR3 contains 13 residues. Trimming removed 2 bases from V and 6 bases from J, with 11 bases in between. Per the germline V gene, CDR1 is GTSNPN and CDR2 is SVGIG (reference sequence). The CDR3 is CAWSSGGGQPQHF. DNA for the CDR3: TGTGCCTGGAGTTCGGGGGGCGGTCAGCCCCAGCATTTT.

The V gene is TRBV20-1, the J gene TRBJ1-5, with D possibly being TRBD1 (6 bases). The CDR3 runs 13 residues. Germline CDR1 is DFQATT and CDR2 is SNEGSKA (reference sequence). Trimming left V 6 bases short and J 5 bases short, with 14 bases between. For the CDR3, the DNA is TGCAGTGCCGGGGGGGCTGGAGATCAGCCCCAGCATTTT. Translation: CSAGGAGDQPQHF.

Written as DNA, the CDR3 is TGTGCCAGCAGTCCGGGCCCTTTTAATCAGCCCCAGCATTTT. Amino acid sequence: CASSPGPFNQPQHF. The chain is built from TRBV12-3 or TRBV12-4 and TRBJ1-5; D gene unclear. Trimming took 5 bases from V and 4 from J, leaving 12 bases between them. The CDR3 spans 14 residues.

The genes are TRBV3-1 and TRBJ2-7; D ambiguous. The CDR3 spans 13 residues. In germline, CDR1 is LGHDT, CDR2 YNNKEL (reference sequence). Trimming took 7 bases from V and 7 from J, leaving 17 bases between them. The CDR3 DNA sequence: TGTGCCAGCAAGAGGACCAAAGTTCGGGAGCAGTACTTC. Its translation is CASKRTKVREQYF.

This sequence joins TRBV3-1 and TRBJ1-1; D call uncertain. Trimming removed 0 bases from V and 1 base from J, with 9 bases in between. Germline V gene data show CDR1 as LGHDT and CDR2 as YNNKEL (reference sequence). The CDR3 is 15 amino acids. The CDR3 loop reads CASSQDARSNTEAFF. DNA for the CDR3: TGTGCCAGCAGCCAAGATGCCAGATCGAACACTGAAGCTTTCTTT. Supplemented by reference TRBV3-1 and TRBJ1-1, the full variable domain reads DTAVSQTPKYLVTQMGNDKSIKCEQNLGHDTMYWYKQDSKKFLKIMFSYNNKELIINETVPNRFSPKSPDKAHLNLHINSLELGDSAVYFCASSQDARSNTEAFFGQGTRLTVV.

V is TRBV7-3 and J is TRBJ1-1; TRBD1 is a possible D gene (5 bases). This CDR3 comprises 9 residues. Trimming left V 7 bases short and J 8 bases short, with 5 bases between. CDR1 SGHTA and CDR2 FQGTGA come from the germline V gene. Here the CDR3 reads CASKGEAFF. The CDR3 region has the DNA TGTGCCAGCAAGGGGGAAGCTTTCTTT.

This rearrangement joins TRBV12-3 or TRBV12-4 to TRBJ2-1, with D unresolved. There are 13 residues in the CDR3. Trimming removed 1 base from V and 9 bases from J, with 10 bases in between. The CDR3 region has the DNA TGTGCCAGCAGTTTAGATGGCAGAGTTGAGCAGTTCTTC. Translation: CASSLDGRVEQFF.

This clonotype is a singleton in its sample. The chain has TRBV28 and TRBJ2-1; 9 bases align to TRBD2. Germline V gene data show CDR1 as MDHEN and CDR2 as SYDVKM. J gave up 8 bases and V 2 bases, and 13 bases lay outside the gene matches. The CDR3 contains 17 residues. The CDR3 region has the DNA TGTGCCAGCAGTTTAACCTTGGGCCTAGCGGGATTTGATGAGCAGTTCTTC. Encoded protein: CASSLTLGLAGFDEQFF.

J is TRBJ1-1 and V is TRBV29-1, with D maybe TRBD1 (5 bases). V lost 6 bases to trimming and J lost 0 bases, with 17 bases between them. The CDR3 consists of 15 residues. Germline assignment: CDR1 SQVTM and CDR2 ANQGSEA. The CDR3 DNA reads as TGCAGCGTGCCACCAGGGCAAACCATGAACACTGAAGCTTTCTTT. Translated, it gives CSVPPGQTMNTEAFF.

This chain connects TRBV20-1 to TRBJ2-7; D unclear. V dropped 0 bases and J dropped 5 bases, with 11 bases sitting between them. CDR3 length: 13 residues. Germline lookup yields CDR1 DFQATT and CDR2 SNEGSKA (reference sequence). The CDR3 spells CSARDPLTDEQYF. Written as DNA, the CDR3 is TGCAGTGCTAGAGATCCCCTAACAGACGAGCAGTACTTC.

The rearrangement joins TRBV2 to TRBJ1-1, with D unresolved. Per germline, CDR1 SNHLY and CDR2 FYNNEI. The CDR3 is 14 amino acids. V lost 5 bases to trimming and J lost 4 bases, with 14 bases between them. CDR3 in DNA: TGTGCCAGCAGTATGACGGGGTCTCGCACTGAAGCTTTCTTT. Translating it yields CASSMTGSRTEAFF. Full variable domain (outside the CDR3, taken from reference TRBV2 and TRBJ1-1): EPEVTQTPSHQVTQMGQEVILRCVPISNHLYFYWYRQILGQKVEFLVSFYNNEISEKSEIFDDQFSVERPDGSNFTLKIRSTKLEDSAMYFCASSMTGSRTEAFFGQGTRLTVV.

The chain's CDR3 is CSVAWDRNTIYF. The DNA for the CDR3 is TGCAGCGTTGCTTGGGACCGAAACACCATATATTTT. This sequence joins TRBV29-1 and TRBJ1-3; possible D gene TRBD1, 5 bases. V dropped 4 bases and J dropped 5 bases, with 9 bases sitting between them. The germline CDR1 and CDR2 sequences are SQVTM and ANQGSEA. The CDR3 covers 12 residues.

The chain employs TRBV4-1 and TRBJ2-1; 8 nucleotides align to TRBD2. The V segment lost 4 bases and the J segment 6 bases; nucleotides outside the gene matches: 17. Germline V gene sequence: CDR1 MGHRA, CDR2 YSYEKL. CDR3 length equals 18 residues. The DNA for the CDR3 is TGCGCCAGCAGCCCTCAATCCGTGGGGACTAGGATCCCCAATGAGCAGTTCTTC. Translated: CASSPQSVGTRIPNEQFF.

This clonotype was recorded only once. The CDR3, as DNA: TGTGCCAGCAGTTACTCGACAGGCGATAACTATGGCTACACCTTC. Protein: CASSYSTGDNYGYTF. The chain carries TRBV6-5 and TRBJ1-2; tentatively, D is TRBD1 (6 bases). The CDR3 has 15 residues. V lost 0 bases to trimming and J lost 1 base, with 9 bases between them. Germline-derived CDR1 and CDR2 are MNHEY and SVGAGI.